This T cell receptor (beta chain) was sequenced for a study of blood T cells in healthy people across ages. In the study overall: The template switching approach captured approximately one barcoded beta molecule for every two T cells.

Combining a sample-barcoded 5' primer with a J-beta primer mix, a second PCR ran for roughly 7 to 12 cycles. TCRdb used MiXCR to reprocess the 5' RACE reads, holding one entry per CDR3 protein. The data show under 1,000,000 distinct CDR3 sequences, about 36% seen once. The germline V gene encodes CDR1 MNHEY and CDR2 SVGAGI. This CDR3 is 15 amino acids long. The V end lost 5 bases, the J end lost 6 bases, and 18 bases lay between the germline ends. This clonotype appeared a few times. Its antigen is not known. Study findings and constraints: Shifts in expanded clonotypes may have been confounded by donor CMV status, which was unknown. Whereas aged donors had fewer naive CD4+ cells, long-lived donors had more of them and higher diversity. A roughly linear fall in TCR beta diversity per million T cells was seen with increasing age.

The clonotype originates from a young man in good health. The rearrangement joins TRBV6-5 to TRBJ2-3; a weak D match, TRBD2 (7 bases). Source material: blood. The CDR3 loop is CASSPQGGGADTQYF. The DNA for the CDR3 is TGTGCCAGCAGTCCCCAAGGGGGGGGGGCGGATACGCAGTATTTT.